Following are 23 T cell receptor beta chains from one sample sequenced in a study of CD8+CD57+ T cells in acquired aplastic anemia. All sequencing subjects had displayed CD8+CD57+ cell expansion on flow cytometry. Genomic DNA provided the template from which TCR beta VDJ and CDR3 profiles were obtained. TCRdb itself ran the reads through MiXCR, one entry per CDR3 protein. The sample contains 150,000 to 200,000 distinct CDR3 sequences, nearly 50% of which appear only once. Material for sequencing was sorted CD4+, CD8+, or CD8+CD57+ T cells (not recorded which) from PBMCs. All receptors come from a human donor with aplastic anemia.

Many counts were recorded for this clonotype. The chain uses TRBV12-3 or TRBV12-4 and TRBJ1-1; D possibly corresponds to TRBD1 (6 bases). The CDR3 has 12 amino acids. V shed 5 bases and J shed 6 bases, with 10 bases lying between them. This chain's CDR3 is CASSRQVAEAFF. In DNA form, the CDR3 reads TGTGCCAGCAGTAGACAGGTTGCTGAAGCTTTCTTT.

CDR3 sequence: CASSELIDRYNEQFF. The CDR3 DNA is TGCGCCAGCAGTGAGCTGATCGACAGATACAATGAGCAGTTCTTC. This sequence joins TRBV10-1 and TRBJ2-1; D might be TRBD1 (5 bases). The V end was cut by 2 bases, the J end by 4 bases, with 12 bases between. Germline CDR1 reads WNHNN; CDR2 reads SYGVQD (reference sequence). The CDR3 has 15 residues.

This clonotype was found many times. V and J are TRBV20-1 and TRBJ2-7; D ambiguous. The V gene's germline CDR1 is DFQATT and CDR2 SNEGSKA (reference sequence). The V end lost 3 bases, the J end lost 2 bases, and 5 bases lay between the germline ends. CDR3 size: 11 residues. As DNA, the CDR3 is TGCAGTGCTAGGCTCCCCTACGAGCAGTACTTC. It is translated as CSARLPYEQYF.

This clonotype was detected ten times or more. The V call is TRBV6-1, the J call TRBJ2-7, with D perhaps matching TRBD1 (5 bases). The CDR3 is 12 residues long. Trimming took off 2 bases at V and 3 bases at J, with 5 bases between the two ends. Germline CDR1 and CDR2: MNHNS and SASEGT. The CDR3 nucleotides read TGTGCCAGCAGTGAACAGGGCTACGAGCAGTACTTC. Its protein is CASSEQGYEQYF.

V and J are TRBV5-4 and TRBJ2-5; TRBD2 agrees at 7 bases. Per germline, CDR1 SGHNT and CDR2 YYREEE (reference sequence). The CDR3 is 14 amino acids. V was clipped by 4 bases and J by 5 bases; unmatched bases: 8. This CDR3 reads CASSTKVGGETQYF. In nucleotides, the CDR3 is TGTGCCAGCAGCACTAAAGTCGGGGGGGAGACCCAGTACTTC.

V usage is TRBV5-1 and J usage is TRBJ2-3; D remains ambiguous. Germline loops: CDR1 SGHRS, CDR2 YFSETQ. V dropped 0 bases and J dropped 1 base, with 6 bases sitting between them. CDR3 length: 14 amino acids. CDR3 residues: CASSLEARTDTQYF. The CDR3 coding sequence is TGCGCCAGCAGCTTGGAGGCCCGCACAGATACGCAGTATTTT.

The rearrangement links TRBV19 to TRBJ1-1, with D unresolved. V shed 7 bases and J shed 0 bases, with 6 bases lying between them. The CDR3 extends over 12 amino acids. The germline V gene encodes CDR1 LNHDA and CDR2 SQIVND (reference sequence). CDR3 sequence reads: CASTRLNTEAFF. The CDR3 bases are TGTGCCAGTACGAGGTTGAACACTGAAGCTTTCTTT.

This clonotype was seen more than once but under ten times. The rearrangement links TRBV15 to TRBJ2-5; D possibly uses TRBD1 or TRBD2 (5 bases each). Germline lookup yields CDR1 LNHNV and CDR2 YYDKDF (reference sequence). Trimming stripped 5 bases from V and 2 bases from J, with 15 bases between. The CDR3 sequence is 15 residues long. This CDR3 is CATSFHGTPQETQYF. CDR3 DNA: TGTGCCACCAGCTTCCACGGGACCCCTCAAGAGACCCAGTACTTC. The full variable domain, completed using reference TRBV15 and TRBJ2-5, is DAMVIQNPRYQVTQFGKPVTLSCSQTLNHNVMYWYQQKSSQAPKLLFHYYDKDFNNEADTPDNFQSRRPNTSFCFLDIRSPGLGDTAMYLCATSFHGTPQETQYFGPGTRLLVL.

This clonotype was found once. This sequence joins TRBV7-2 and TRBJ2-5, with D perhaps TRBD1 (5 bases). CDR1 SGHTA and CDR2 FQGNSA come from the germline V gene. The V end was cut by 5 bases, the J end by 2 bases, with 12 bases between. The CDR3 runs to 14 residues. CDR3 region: CASSHAYRQETQYF. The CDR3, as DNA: TGTGCCAGCAGCCACGCCTACAGGCAAGAGACCCAGTACTTC.

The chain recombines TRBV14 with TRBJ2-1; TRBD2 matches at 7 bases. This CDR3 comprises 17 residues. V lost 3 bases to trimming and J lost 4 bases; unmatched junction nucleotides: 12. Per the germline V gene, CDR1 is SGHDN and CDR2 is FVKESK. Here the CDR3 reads CASSQSVASGIYNEQFF. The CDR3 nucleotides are TGTGCCAGCAGCCAGAGCGTAGCTAGCGGTATTTACAATGAGCAGTTCTTC.

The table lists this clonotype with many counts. This chain's CDR3 is CASSLRAFAEAFF. CDR3 sequence (DNA): TGTGCCAGCAGTTTAAGGGCTTTCGCTGAAGCTTTCTTT. V is TRBV12-3 or TRBV12-4 and J is TRBJ1-1, with D unclear. Trimming shortened V by 2 bases and J by 6 bases, and 10 bases separated the two germline ends. The CDR3 loop spans 13 amino acids.

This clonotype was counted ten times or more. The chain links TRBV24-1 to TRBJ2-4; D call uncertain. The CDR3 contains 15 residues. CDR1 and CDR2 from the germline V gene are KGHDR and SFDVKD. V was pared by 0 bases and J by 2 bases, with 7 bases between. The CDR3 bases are TGTGCCACCAGTGATTTGGAAGGGACCAAAAACATTCAGTACTTC. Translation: CATSDLEGTKNIQYF.

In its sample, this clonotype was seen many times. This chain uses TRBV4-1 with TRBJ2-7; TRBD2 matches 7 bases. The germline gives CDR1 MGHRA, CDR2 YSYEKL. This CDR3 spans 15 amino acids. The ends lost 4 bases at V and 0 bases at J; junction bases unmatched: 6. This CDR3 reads CASSRLAESSYEQYF. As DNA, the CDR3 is TGCGCCAGCAGCCGACTAGCTGAGAGCTCCTACGAGCAGTACTTC.

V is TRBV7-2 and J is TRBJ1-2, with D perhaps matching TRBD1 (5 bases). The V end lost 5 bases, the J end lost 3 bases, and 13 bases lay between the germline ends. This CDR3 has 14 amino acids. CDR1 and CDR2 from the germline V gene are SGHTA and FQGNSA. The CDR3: CASSGGGVYYGYTF. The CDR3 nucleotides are TGTGCCAGCAGCGGGGGGGGGGTATACTATGGCTACACCTTC.

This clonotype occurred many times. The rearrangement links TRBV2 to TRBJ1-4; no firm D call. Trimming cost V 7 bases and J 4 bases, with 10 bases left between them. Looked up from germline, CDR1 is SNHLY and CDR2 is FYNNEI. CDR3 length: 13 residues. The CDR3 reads CASIRNLNEKLFF. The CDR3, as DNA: TGTGCCAGCATCAGGAACCTTAATGAAAAACTGTTTTTT.

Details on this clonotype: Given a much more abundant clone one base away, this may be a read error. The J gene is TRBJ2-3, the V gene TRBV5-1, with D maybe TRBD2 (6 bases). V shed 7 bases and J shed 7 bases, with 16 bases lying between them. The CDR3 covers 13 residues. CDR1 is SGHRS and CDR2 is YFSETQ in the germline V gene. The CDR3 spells CASAASEWNTQYF. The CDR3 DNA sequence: TGCGCCAGCGCGGCTAGCGAGTGGAATACGCAGTATTTT.

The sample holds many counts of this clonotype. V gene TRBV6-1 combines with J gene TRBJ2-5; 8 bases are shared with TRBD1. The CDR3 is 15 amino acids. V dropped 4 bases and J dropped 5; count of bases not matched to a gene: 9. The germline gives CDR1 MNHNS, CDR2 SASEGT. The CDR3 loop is CASSGQGRIGETQYF. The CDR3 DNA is TGTGCCAGCAGTGGACAGGGGAGGATTGGGGAGACCCAGTACTTC.

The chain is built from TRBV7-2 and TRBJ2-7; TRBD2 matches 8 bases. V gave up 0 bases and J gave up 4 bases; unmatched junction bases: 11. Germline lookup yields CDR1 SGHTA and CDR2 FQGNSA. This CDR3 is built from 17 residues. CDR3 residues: CASSLAISGNSAYEQYF. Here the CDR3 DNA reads TGTGCCAGCAGCTTAGCGATTAGCGGGAATTCGGCTTACGAGCAGTACTTC.

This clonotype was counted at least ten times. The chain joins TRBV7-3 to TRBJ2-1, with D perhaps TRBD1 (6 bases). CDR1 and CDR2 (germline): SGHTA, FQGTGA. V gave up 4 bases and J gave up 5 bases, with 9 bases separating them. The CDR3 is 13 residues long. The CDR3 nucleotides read TGTGCCAGCAGCTCGACAGGAAACAATGAGCAGTTCTTC. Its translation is CASSSTGNNEQFF. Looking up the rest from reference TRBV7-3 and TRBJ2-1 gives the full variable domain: GAGVSQTPSNKVTEKGKYVELRCDPISGHTALYWYRQSLGQGPEFLIYFQGTGAADDSGLPNDRFFAVRPEGSVSTLKIQRTERGDSAVYLCASSSTGNNEQFFGPGTRLTVL.

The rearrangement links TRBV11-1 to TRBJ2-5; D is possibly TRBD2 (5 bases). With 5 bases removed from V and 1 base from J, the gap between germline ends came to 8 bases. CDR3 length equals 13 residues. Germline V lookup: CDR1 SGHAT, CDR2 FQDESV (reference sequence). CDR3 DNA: TGTGCCAGCAGCCCGAGCGGCCAAGAGACCCAGTACTTC. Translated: CASSPSGQETQYF. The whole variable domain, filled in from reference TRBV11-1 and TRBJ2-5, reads EAEVAQSPRYKITEKSQAVAFWCDPISGHATLYWYRQILGQGPELLVQFQDESVVDDSQLPKDRFSAERLKGVDSTLKIQPAELGDSAMYLCASSPSGQETQYFGPGTRLLVL.

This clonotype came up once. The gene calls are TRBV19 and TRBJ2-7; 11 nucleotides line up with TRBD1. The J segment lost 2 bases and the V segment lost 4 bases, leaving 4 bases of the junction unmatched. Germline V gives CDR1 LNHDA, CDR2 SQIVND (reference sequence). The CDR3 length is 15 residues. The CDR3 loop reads CASSTRDRGAYEQYF. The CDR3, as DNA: TGTGCCAGTAGTACCCGGGACAGGGGGGCCTACGAGCAGTACTTC. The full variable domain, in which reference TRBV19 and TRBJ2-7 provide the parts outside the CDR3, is DGGITQSPKYLFRKEGQNVTLSCEQNLNHDAMYWYRQDPGQGLRLIYYSQIVNDFQKGDIAEGYSVSREKKESFPLTVTSAQKNPTAFYLCASSTRDRGAYEQYFGPGTRLTVT.

The CDR3 DNA follows: TGTGCCAGTAGTATAGAGGCTAGCAGAAGCTCCTACGAGCAGTACTTC. Protein: CASSIEASRSSYEQYF. The chain has TRBV19 and TRBJ2-7; D might be TRBD2 (5 bases). V dropped 0 bases and J dropped 0 bases, with 12 bases sitting between them. The CDR3 totals 16 residues. CDR1 and CDR2 (germline): LNHDA, SQIVND (reference sequence).

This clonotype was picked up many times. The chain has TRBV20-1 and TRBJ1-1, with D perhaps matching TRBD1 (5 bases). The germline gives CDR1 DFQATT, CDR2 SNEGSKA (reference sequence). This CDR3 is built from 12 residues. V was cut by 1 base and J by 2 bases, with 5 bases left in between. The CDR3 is CSARGDNTEAFF. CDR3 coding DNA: TGCAGTGCTAGAGGGGACAACACTGAAGCTTTCTTT.